Reported below is one T cell receptor (beta chain). Antigen unknown. The source of the sample is a study of regulatory T cells in long-lasting Graves disease. Study-wide results and limits: Small sample size may have lowered accuracy.

With iRepertoire HTBI primers and Arm-PCR of CDR3 regions, TCR beta libraries were built. TCRdb re-analysed the multiplex PCR reads in MiXCR, keeping a single row per CDR3 protein. The table has about 610,000 distinct CDR3 sequences, about 16% seen once; the top ten hold approximately 12%. Time point reported: newly diagnosed GD, antithyroid drugs for less than 3 months. There was RNA extracted from PBMCs, and the TCR library was made from it. The source of the patients was an endocrinology department in Xi'an, China. The data also belong to a second study, concerning T cells in Graves' hyperthyroidism and ophthalmopathy. As reported in that work: HTBI primers were employed in a first-round RT-PCR of the TCR CDR3.

Sample: peripheral blood mononuclear cells (PBMCs), taken at new diagnosis, from a patient treated with antithyroid drugs. The clonotype originates from a young man with Graves disease.

The CDR3 sequence is CSARVKAGTVSYNEQFF. CDR3 nucleotides: TGCAGTGCTAGAGTCAAAGCTGGGACAGTGAGTTACAATGAGCAGTTCTTC. The chain joins TRBV20-1 to TRBJ2-1; 7 nucleotides match TRBD1. Trimming at V came to 1 base and at J to 4 bases, leaving 13 bases not matched to a gene. From germline, CDR1 is DFQATT and CDR2 SNEGSKA (reference sequence). The CDR3 length is 17 residues.